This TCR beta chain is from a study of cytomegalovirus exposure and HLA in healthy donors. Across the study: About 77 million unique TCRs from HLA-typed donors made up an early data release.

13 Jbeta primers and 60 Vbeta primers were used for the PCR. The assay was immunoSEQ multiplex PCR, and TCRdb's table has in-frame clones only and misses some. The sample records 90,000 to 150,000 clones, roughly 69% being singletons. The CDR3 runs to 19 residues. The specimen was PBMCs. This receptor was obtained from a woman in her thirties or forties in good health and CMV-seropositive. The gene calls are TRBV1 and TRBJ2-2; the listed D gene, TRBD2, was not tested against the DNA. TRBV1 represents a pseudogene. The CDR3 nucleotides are TGCACCAGCAGCCAAGATGTAGGGCTCGGGGGAGGGAACACCGGGGAGCTGTTTTTT. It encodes CTSSQDVGLGGGNTGELFF.